A selection of T cell receptor beta chains follows, all from one sample in a study of CD4 T cells in relation to SARS-CoV-2 and coronaviruses. Their specific antigens are unknown. Repertoires were generated with immunoSEQ multiplex PCR, while TCRdb's copy carries only in-frame clones and drops some. The sample includes tens of thousands of clones, roughly 76% of them seen just once. Specimen: memory CD4+ T cells from PBMCs, cultured in vitro. These TCRs come from an adult with COVID-19. The CDR3 runs from the conserved cysteine through the conserved F or W. Each record gives: clone size, J gene, CDR3 length, V gene, D gene, CDR3 DNA, CDR3 protein. D genes are given only for firm matches. Rows give clone size only sometimes, using once, few, many, or a class for an expanded clone.

- | TRBJ1-5 | 12 | TRBV9 | - | TGTGCCAGCAGCGCGGGGGATCAGCCCCAGCATTTT | CASSAGDQPQHF
- | TRBJ2-5 | 13 | TRBV11-2 | - | TGTGCCAGCAGCGGAGGAGCTCAGGGGACCCAGTACTTC | CASSGGAQGTQYF
- | TRBJ2-3 | 14 | TRBV6-1 | - | TGTGCCAGCAGTGAAGCGATGAGCACCCATACGCAGTATTTT | CASSEAMSTHTQYF
- | TRBJ2-7 | 11 | TRBV5-6 | - | TGTGCCAGCTCCTCTTCCTACGAGCAGTACTTC | CASSSSYEQYF
- | TRBJ2-1 | 14 | TRBV20-1 | - | TGCAGTGCTAGTGGGCAGAACGACTACAATGAGCAGTTCTTC | CSASGQNDYNEQFF
- | TRBJ2-5 | 17 | TRBV27 | - | TGTGCCAGCAGTTTATCGACGACAAGGGCAGCCCAAGAGACCCAGTACTTC | CASSLSTTRAAQETQYF
- | TRBJ2-3 | 15 | TRBV19 | - | TGTGCCAGTAGTATAGGGACAGTTCGCACAGATACGCAGTATTTT | CASSIGTVRTDTQYF
- | TRBJ1-1 | 17 | TRBV5-8 | - | TGTGCCAGCAGCATCGGACCGGCGTCATCGTTTAACACTGAAGCTTTCTTT | CASSIGPASSFNTEAFF
- | TRBJ1-4 | 15 | TRBV4-2 | - | TGTGCCAGCAGCCAAGGGGCCGTGGGCGATGAAAAACTGTTTTTT | CASSQGAVGDEKLFF
- | TRBJ2-7 | 15 | TRBV6-2/TRBV6-3 | TRBD2 | TGTGCCAGCAGTTACTCGGCTAGCGGGGAGCTTGGGCAGTACTTC | CASSYSASGELGQYF
- | TRBJ1-1 | 12 | TRBV28 | - | TGTGCCAGCAGGGCGCCAGACACTGAAGCTTTCTTT | CASRAPDTEAFF
- | TRBJ2-3 | 17 | TRBV7-2 | TRBD2 | TGTGCCAGCAGCTTATATGGTCTAGCGGGAGGGCCAGATACGCAGTATTTT | CASSLYGLAGGPDTQYF
- | TRBJ2-3 | 19 | TRBV30 | TRBD2 | TGTGCCTGGAGTGTAGGGGGGACTTCAGCGGGAGGGCCTTTAGATACGCAGTATTTT | CAWSVGGTSAGGPLDTQYF
- | TRBJ1-4 | 15 | TRBV4-1 | - | TGCGCCAGCAGCCAAGATATAGGGGCATGGGAAAAACTGTTTTTT | CASSQDIGAWEKLFF
- | TRBJ2-3 | 15 | TRBV2 | TRBD2 | TGTGCCAGCAGTATACTAGCGGGAGGGCCAGATACGCAGTATTTT | CASSILAGGPDTQYF
few | TRBJ1-6 | 15 | TRBV30 | - | TGTGCCTCGAGGACTGATAGCTCCTATAATTCACCCCTCCACTTT | CASRTDSSYNSPLHF
once | TRBJ1-2 | 16 | TRBV5-1 | TRBD1 | TGCGCCAGCAGCTTGGAGGGCCAGGGGGCAAATGATGGCTACACCTTC | CASSLEGQGANDGYTF
- | TRBJ2-7 | 15 | TRBV5-1 | - | TGCGCCAGCAGCCCCCTCGGGGGAGGCTCCTACGAGCAGTACTTC | CASSPLGGGSYEQYF
- | TRBJ2-6 | 14 | TRBV6-1 | - | TGTGCCAGCAGTGACAGGGAAGGGGCCAACGTCCTGACTTTC | CASSDREGANVLTF
- | TRBJ2-2 | 14 | TRBV6-6 | - | TGTGCCAGCAGAAGGGGGGCTAGTTCCGGGGAGCTGTTTTTT | CASRRGASSGELFF
- | TRBJ2-2 | 19 | TRBV7-2 | - | TGTGCCAGCAGCTTAGGTTATAGTTCGGGGGCCCCTGACGCCGGGGAGCTGTTTTTT | CASSLGYSSGAPDAGELFF
- | TRBJ2-7 | 16 | TRBV4-3 | - | TGCGCCAGCAGCCAAGGGGGGGGCAACACAGTTGGCGAGCAGTACTTC | CASSQGGGNTVGEQYF
- | TRBJ2-5 | 18 | TRBV6-7 | TRBD2 | TGTGCCAGCACTTTACATTGGGGGGGTAGCAGGTACCAAGAGACCCAGTACTTC | CASTLHWGGSRYQETQYF